Below, 14 T cell receptor beta chains from the same sample are listed, as sequenced in a study of human T cells and chemical hapten exposure (dated by TCRdb to about 2021). Libraries were built with RACE. Sequencer: NextSeq 500. TCRdb's own reprocessing of the public reads used fastp at Q25 and MiXCR and kept productive beta chains. Rows merge per CDR3 protein into single entries with the most common DNA and genes. This sample gives roughly 74,000 distinct CDR3 sequences in total; about 31% of them show up just once. The ten top clones hold approximately 9.1% of the sample. The time point tag for this specimen amounts to: patch test 1, 2 weeks after DPC sensitization. Taken with the paper, the label for treatment or condition translates to: therapeutic diphenylcyclopropenone sensitization with weekly scalp DPC. The sample here was whole blood, taken in connection with sensitization to the hapten diphenylcyclopropenone (DPC). Receptors originate from a middle-aged man with alopecia areata. Some clones in this sample may be carry-over from other donors' samples.

This clonotype was found a few times. V gene TRBV14 combines with J gene TRBJ2-3; 9 nucleotides agree with TRBD2. The germline gives CDR1 SGHDN, CDR2 FVKESK. The V segment lost 4 bases and the J segment 3 bases; nucleotides outside the gene matches: 2. This CDR3 is built from 14 residues. The CDR3 region is CASSLAGATDTQYF. CDR3 DNA sequence: TGTGCCAGCAGCCTAGCGGGAGCGACAGATACGCAGTATTTT.

This clonotype turned up a few times. V gene TRBV4-2 combines with J gene TRBJ2-7, with 8 bases fitting TRBD1. Germline lookup yields CDR1 LGHNA and CDR2 YNFKEQ. The CDR3 contains 14 residues. V shed 3 bases, J shed 2 bases, and the junction held 3 bases outside the gene matches. DNA of the CDR3: TGTGCCAGCAGCCAGGGGACAGGACCCTACGAGCAGTACTTC. It yields the protein CASSQGTGPYEQYF.

The chain recombines TRBV20-1 with TRBJ2-3; perhaps TRBD1 as D (6 bases). Germline V gives CDR1 DFQATT, CDR2 SNEGSKA (reference sequence). V lost 7 bases to trimming and J lost 1 base, with 18 bases between them. This CDR3 is built from 15 residues. CDR3 coding DNA: TGCAGTGTTGCACCCAGGGGTTTTGGCACAGATACGCAGTATTTT. Translated: CSVAPRGFGTDTQYF.

This clonotype was seen a few times. The chain links TRBV28 to TRBJ1-2; 7 bases are shared with TRBD1. Germline trimming cut 3 bases from V and 5 bases from J; bases unmatched to any gene: 9. The CDR3 consists of 15 residues. Germline CDR1 reads MDHEN; CDR2 reads SYDVKM. The CDR3 region is CASSFATVQGYGYTF. The DNA of the CDR3 is TGTGCCAGCAGTTTTGCGACAGTACAGGGGTATGGCTACACCTTC.

This rearrangement joins TRBV5-1 to TRBJ2-3; perhaps TRBD1 as D (6 bases). The germline V and J ends were trimmed by 4 bases and 4 bases, with 10 bases remaining between them. The CDR3 contains 13 residues. CDR1 SGHRS and CDR2 YFSETQ come from the germline V gene. In DNA, the CDR3 is TGCGCCAGCAGCGGGAACAGGGCAGATACGCAGTATTTT. Amino acids: CASSGNRADTQYF.

Only a few counts were recorded for this clonotype. V and J are TRBV6-2 or TRBV6-3 and TRBJ1-1; weak D call: TRBD1 (6 bases). The CDR3 covers 13 residues. Per germline, CDR1 MNHEY and CDR2 SVGEGT. V dropped 2 bases and J dropped 6 bases, with 10 bases sitting between them. The DNA of the CDR3 is TGTGCCAGCAGTTACGGGGGGGCATCTGAAGCTTTCTTT. It codes for CASSYGGASEAFF.

By sample share, this clonotype is medium-sized. J is TRBJ2-3 and V is TRBV24-1, with D tentatively TRBD1 (6 bases). Trimming removed 5 bases from V and 2 bases from J, with 10 bases in between. CDR1 KGHDR and CDR2 SFDVKD come from the germline V gene. CDR3 size: 14 residues. CDR3 bases: TGTGCCACCAGTGGAATGGGGGCCACAGATACGCAGTATTTT. Its protein is CATSGMGATDTQYF.

V is TRBV7-9 and J is TRBJ2-7; a weak D match, TRBD2 (5 bases). This CDR3 has 13 amino acids. Trimming took off 5 bases at V and 3 bases at J, with 11 bases between the two ends. The germline V gene has CDR1 SEHNR and CDR2 FQNEAQ (reference sequence). The CDR3 sequence is CASSPTSGYEQYF. The CDR3, as DNA: TGTGCCAGCAGCCCGACGAGCGGCTACGAGCAGTACTTC.

The chain carries TRBV20-1 and TRBJ2-3; 13 positions agree with TRBD2. V was clipped by 1 base and J by 3 bases; unmatched bases: 22. Germline CDR1 and CDR2: DFQATT and SNEGSKA (reference sequence). The CDR3 runs to 22 residues. The DNA for the CDR3 is TGCAGTGCTAGAGGAGGTGTAGTTCCGGGACTAGCGGGAAGGGGTAGTACAGATACGCAGTATTTT. Its protein product is CSARGGVVPGLAGRGSTDTQYF.

This clonotype has just a few counts. CDR3 sequence (DNA): TGTGCCAGCAGCTTAGGTCTAGCGGAGTCGAATGAGCAGTTCTTC. It codes for CASSLGLAESNEQFF. The chain employs TRBV7-3 and TRBJ2-1; 7 bases map to TRBD2. Germline CDR1 reads SGHTA; CDR2 reads FQGTGA. Trimming removed 2 bases from V and 7 bases from J; junction bases left unmatched: 8. This CDR3 contains 15 residues.

V usage is TRBV20-1 and J usage is TRBJ2-1, with D uncertain. Germline CDR1 and CDR2: DFQATT and SNEGSKA (reference sequence). Trimming pared 6 bases from V and 1 base from J, leaving 13 bases between. The CDR3 spans 14 residues. This CDR3 is CSASRPGSYNEQFF. CDR3 DNA sequence: TGCAGTGCCTCCCGGCCAGGTTCCTACAATGAGCAGTTCTTC.

V usage is TRBV7-2 and J usage is TRBJ2-7; D possibly matches TRBD1 or TRBD2 (5 bases each). CDR1 and CDR2 (germline): SGHTA, FQGNSA. The CDR3 consists of 13 residues. V shed 2 bases and J shed 2 bases, with 7 bases lying between them. CDR3 sequence: CASSLRGAYEQYF. The CDR3 DNA sequence: TGTGCCAGCAGCTTAAGGGGAGCCTACGAGCAGTACTTC. The complete variable domain, with remaining parts taken from reference TRBV7-2 and TRBJ2-7, reads GAGVSQSPSNKVTEKGKDVELRCDPISGHTALYWYRQSLGQGLEFLIYFQGNSAPDKSGLPSDRFSAERTGGSVSTLTIQRTQQEDSAVYLCASSLRGAYEQYFGPGTRLTVT.

The chain has TRBV7-6 and TRBJ1-3, with a tentative D call TRBD1 (5 bases). Per germline, CDR1 SGHVS and CDR2 FNYEAQ. CDR3 length equals 15 residues. Trimming shortened V by 5 bases and J by 7 bases, and 18 bases separated the two germline ends. Here the CDR3 DNA reads TGTGCCAGCAGCCGCGGGACGGCCCTTCTGAACACCATATATTTT. Its protein is CASSRGTALLNTIYF.

This clonotype was observed a single time. The V call is TRBV6-2 or TRBV6-3, the J call TRBJ2-1; 8 bases fit TRBD1. The CDR3 is made up of 17 amino acids. V lost 5 bases, J lost 3 bases, and 12 bases stayed unmatched. Germline CDR1 and CDR2: MNHEY and SVGEGT. The CDR3, as DNA: TGTGCCAGCAGTCCCCATCGGCAGGGGGCCGTCTACAATGAGCAGTTCTTC. Translating gives CASSPHRQGAVYNEQFF.